This TCR beta chain was captured by sequencing in a study of T cells expressing NK-cell markers. Study outcomes and limitations: CD8+ T cells in over 5 donors included dominant NKG2C+ clonotypes at about 1.0-7.5%.

TCRdb reprocessed the 5' RACE reads, keeping one entry per CDR3 protein, no DNA. This repertoire comprises roughly 280,000 distinct CDR3 sequences; its ten largest clones make up 0.3% to 0.45%. Germline CDR1 reads MDHEN; CDR2 reads SYDVKM. The CDR3 is 17 residues long. Details on this clonotype: Its antigen is not known.

Sequencing was done on a sample of blood T cells: a sorted CD56 or NKG2C T cell subset, CD4+ or CD8+ T cells, or bulk PBMC T cells (not recorded which). This receptor was taken from a man younger than 35 in good health. The gene calls are TRBV28 and TRBJ2-7; TCRdb indicates TRBD2, and absent DNA this call remains unverified. CDR3: CASNPGLADPRSYEQYF.